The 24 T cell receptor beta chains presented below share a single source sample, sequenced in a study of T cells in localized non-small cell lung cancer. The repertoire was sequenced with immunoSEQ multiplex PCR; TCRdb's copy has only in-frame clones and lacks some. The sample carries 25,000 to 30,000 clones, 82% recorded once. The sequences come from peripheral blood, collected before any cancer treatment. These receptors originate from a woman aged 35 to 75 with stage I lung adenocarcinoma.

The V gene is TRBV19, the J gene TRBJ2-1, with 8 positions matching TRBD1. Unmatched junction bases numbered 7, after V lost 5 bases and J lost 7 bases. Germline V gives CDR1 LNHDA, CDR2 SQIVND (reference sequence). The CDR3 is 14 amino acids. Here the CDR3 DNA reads TGTGCCAGTAGTGTTAGGACAGGGAGGAATGAGCAGTTCTTC. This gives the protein CASSVRTGRNEQFF.

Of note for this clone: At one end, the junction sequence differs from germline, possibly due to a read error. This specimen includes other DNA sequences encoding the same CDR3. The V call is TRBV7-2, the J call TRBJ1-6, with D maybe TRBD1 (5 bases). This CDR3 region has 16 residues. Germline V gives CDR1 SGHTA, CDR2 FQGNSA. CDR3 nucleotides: TGTGCCAGCACCCTTAACGGGGGAGGCGATAATTCGCCCCTCCACTTT. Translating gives CASTLNGGGDNSPLHF.

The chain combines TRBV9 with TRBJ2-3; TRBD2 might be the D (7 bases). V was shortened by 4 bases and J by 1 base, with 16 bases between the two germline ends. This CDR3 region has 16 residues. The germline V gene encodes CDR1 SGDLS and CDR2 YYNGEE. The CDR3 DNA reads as TGTGCCAGCAGCTTGGAGGGGAGGGGGGGCACAGATACGCAGTATTTT. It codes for CASSLEGRGGTDTQYF. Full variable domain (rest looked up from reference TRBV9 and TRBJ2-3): DSGVTQTPKHLITATGQRVTLRCSPRSGDLSVYWYQQSLDQGLQFLIQYYNGEERAKGNILERFSAQQFPDLHSELNLSSLELGDSALYFCASSLEGRGGTDTQYFGPGTRLTVL.

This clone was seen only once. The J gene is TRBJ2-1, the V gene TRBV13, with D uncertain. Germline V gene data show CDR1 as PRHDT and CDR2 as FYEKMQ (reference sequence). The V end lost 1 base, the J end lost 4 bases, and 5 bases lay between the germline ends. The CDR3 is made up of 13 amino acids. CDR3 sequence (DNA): TGTGCCAGCAGCTTAGACGGATACAATGAGCAGTTCTTC. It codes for CASSLDGYNEQFF.

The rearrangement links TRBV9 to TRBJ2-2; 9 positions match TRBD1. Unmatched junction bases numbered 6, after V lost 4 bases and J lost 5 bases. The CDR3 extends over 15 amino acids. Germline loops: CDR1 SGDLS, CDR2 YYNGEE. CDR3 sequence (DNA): TGTGCCAGCAGCCTTAGGACAGGGGTAACCGGGGAGCTGTTTTTT. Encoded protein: CASSLRTGVTGELFF.

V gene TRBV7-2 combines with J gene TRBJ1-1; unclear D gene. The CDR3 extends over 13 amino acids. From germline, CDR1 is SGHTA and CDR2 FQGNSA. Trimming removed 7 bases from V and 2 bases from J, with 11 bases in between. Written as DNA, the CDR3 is TGTGCCAGCACTCATTCACCTAACACTGAAGCTTTCTTT. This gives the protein CASTHSPNTEAFF.

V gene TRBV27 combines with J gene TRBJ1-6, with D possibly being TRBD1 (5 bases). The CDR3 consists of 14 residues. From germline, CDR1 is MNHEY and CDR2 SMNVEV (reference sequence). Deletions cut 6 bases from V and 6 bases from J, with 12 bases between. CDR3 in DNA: TGTGCCAGCAGCGACAGTTACGGTAATTCACCCCTCCACTTT. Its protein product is CASSDSYGNSPLHF.

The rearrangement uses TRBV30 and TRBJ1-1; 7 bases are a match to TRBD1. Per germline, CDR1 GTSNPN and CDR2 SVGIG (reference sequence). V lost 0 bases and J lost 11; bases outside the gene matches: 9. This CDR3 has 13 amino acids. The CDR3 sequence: CAWSVNGQGGAFF. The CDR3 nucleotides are TGTGCCTGGAGTGTAAATGGGCAGGGGGGTGCTTTCTTT.

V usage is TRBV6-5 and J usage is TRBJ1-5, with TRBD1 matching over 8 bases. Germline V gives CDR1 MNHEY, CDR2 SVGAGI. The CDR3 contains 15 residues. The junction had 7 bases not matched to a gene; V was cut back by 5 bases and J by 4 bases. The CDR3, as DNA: TGTGCCAGCAGTGGGCCGGGACAGGATAATCAGCCCCAGCATTTT. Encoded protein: CASSGPGQDNQPQHF.

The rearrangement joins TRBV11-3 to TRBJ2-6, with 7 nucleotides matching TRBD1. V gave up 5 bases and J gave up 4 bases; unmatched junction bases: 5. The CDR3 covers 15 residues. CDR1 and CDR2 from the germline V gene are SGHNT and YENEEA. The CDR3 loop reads CASSRTGAGANVLTF. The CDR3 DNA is TGTGCCAGCAGCCGAACAGGGGCCGGGGCCAACGTCCTGACTTTC.

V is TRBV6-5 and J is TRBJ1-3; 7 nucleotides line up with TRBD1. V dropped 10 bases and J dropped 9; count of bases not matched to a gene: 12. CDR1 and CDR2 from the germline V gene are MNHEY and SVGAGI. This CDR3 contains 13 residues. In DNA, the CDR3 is TGTGCCACCTCACAGGGGTTTGGACCCACCATATATTTT. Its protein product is CATSQGFGPTIYF.

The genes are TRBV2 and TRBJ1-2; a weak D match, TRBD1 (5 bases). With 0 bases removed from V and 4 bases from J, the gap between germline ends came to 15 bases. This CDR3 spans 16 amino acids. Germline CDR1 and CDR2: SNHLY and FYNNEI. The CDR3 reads CASSEARGGPGYGYTF. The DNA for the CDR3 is TGTGCCAGCAGTGAAGCGCGCGGGGGACCGGGCTATGGCTACACCTTC.

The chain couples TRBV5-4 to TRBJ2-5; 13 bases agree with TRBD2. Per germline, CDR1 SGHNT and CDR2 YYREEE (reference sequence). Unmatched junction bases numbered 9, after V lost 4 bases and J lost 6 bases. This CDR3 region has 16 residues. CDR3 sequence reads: CASSPPGTSGVQTQYF. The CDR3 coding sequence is TGTGCCAGCAGCCCTCCCGGGACTAGCGGGGTACAGACCCAGTACTTC.

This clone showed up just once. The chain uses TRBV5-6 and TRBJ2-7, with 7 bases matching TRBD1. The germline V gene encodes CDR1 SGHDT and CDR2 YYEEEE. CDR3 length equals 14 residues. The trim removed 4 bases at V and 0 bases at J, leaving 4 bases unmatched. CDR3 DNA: TGTGCCAGCAGCCGGGACAGAAGCTCCTACGAGCAGTACTTC. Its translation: CASSRDRSSYEQYF.

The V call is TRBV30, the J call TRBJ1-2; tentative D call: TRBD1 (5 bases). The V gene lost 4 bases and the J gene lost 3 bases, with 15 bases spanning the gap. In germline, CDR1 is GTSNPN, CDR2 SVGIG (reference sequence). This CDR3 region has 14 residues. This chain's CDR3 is CAWTGEGNHYGYTF. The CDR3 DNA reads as TGTGCCTGGACCGGAGAGGGGAACCACTATGGCTACACCTTC.

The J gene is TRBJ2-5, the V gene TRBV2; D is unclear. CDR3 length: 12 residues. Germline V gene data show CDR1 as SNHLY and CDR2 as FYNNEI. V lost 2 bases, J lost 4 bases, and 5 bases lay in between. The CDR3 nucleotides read TGTGCCAGCAGTGAATGGACAGAGACCCAGTACTTC. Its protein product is CASSEWTETQYF.

CDR3 in DNA: TGTGCCAGCAGCACTGGCATAGTGTTCTACGAGCAGTACTTC. Its translation: CASSTGIVFYEQYF. The chain joins TRBV5-6 to TRBJ2-7, with D unclear. The germline CDR1 and CDR2 sequences are SGHDT and YYEEEE. V gave up 4 bases and J gave up 3 bases, with 14 bases separating them. The CDR3 loop spans 14 amino acids. The variable domain in full, with the rest retrieved from reference TRBV5-6 and TRBJ2-7, is DAGVTQSPTHLIKTRGQQVTLRCSPKSGHDTVSWYQQALGQGPQFIFQYYEEEERQRGNFPDRFSGHQFPNYSSELNVNALLLGDSALYLCASSTGIVFYEQYFGPGTRLTVT.

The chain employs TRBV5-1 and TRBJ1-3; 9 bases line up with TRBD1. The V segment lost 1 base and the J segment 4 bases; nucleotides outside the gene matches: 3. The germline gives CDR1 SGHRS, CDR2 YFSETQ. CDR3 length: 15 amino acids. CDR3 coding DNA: TGCGCCAGCAGCTTGACAGGGGGCGAAGGAAACACCATATATTTT. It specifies CASSLTGGEGNTIYF.

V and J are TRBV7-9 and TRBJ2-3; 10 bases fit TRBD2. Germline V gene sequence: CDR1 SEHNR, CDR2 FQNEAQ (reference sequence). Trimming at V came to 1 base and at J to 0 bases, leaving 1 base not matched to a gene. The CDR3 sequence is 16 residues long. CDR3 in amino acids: CASSLVLAGSTDTQYF. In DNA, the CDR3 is TGTGCCAGCAGCTTAGTACTAGCGGGGAGCACAGATACGCAGTATTTT.

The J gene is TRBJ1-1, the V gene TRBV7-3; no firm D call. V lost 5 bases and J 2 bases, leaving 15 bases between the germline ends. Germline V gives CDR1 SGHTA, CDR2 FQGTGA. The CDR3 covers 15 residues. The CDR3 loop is CASSLHRLQNTEAFF. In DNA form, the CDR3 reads TGTGCCAGCAGCCTACATCGGCTGCAAAACACTGAAGCTTTCTTT.

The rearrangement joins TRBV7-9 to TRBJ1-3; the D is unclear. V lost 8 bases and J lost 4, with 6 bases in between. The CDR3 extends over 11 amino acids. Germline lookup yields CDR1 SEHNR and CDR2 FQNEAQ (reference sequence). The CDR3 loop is CASGLGNTIYF. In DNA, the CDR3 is TGTGCCAGCGGATTGGGAAACACCATATATTTT.

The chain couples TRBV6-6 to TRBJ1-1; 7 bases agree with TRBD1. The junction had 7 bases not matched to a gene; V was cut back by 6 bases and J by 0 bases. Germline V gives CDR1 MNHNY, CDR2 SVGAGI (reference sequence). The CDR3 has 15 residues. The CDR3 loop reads CASRSGQALNTEAFF. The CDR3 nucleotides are TGTGCCAGCAGGTCCGGACAGGCCCTGAACACTGAAGCTTTCTTT.

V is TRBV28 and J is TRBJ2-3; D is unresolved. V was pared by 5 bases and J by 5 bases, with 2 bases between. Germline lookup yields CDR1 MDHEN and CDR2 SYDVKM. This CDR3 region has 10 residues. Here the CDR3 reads CASSLDTQYF. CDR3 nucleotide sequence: TGTGCCAGCAGTCTAGATACGCAGTATTTT. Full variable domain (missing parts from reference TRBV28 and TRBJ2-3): DVKVTQSSRYLVKRTGEKVFLECVQDMDHENMFWYRQDPGLGLRLIYFSYDVKMKEKGDIPEGYSVSREKKERFSLILESASTNQTSMYLCASSLDTQYFGPGTRLTVL.

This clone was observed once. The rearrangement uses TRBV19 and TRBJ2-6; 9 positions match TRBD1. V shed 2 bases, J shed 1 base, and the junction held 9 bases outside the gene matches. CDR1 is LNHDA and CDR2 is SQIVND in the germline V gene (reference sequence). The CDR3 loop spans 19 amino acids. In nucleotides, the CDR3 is TGTGCCAGTAGTATAATGGGGGGACAGGGTCCGTCTGGGGCCAACGTCCTGACTTTC. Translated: CASSIMGGQGPSGANVLTF.